Following are 9 T cell receptor beta chains from one sample sequenced in a study of blood T cell repertoires in COVID-19. Here immunoSEQ multiplex PCR was the method, and the copy in TCRdb shows in-frame clones only, minus some. The sample has 310,000 or so clones, about 89% seen once. The sequenced sample was peripheral blood. The receptors derive from a woman between 25 and 40 years old with COVID-19, enrolled during active disease.

The rearrangement joins TRBV5-1 to TRBJ2-7; TRBD2 agrees at 8 bases. Trimming took 4 bases from V and 1 from J; bases not matched to a gene: 10. There are 16 residues in the CDR3. Germline V gene lookup returns CDR1 SGHRS and CDR2 YFSETQ. The CDR3 coding sequence is TGCGCCAGCAGCCCGAGTGTTAGCGGGATTTCCTACGAGCAGTACTTC. It is translated as CASSPSVSGISYEQYF.

The chain joins TRBV6-2 or TRBV6-3 to TRBJ1-4; no firm D call. This CDR3 has 14 residues. The V end lost 4 bases, the J end lost 4 bases, and 10 bases lay between the germline ends. Germline V lookup: CDR1 MNHEY, CDR2 SVGEGT. For the CDR3, the DNA is TGTGCCAGCAGTTCGAGACTGCTTAATGAAAAACTGTTTTTT. Translated, it gives CASSSRLLNEKLFF.

V gene TRBV7-3 combines with J gene TRBJ2-1; 7 bases are a match to TRBD2. Germline-derived CDR1 and CDR2 are SGHTA and FQGTGA. The J segment lost 7 bases and the V segment lost 1 base, leaving 10 bases of the junction unmatched. The CDR3 runs to 16 residues. For the CDR3, the DNA is TGTGCCAGCAGCTTAATTCGGGGAGGGCCGGGAAATGAGCAGTTCTTC. This gives the protein CASSLIRGGPGNEQFF. Using reference TRBV7-3 and TRBJ2-1 for the parts outside the CDR3, the full variable domain is GAGVSQTPSNKVTEKGKYVELRCDPISGHTALYWYRQSLGQGPEFLIYFQGTGAADDSGLPNDRFFAVRPEGSVSTLKIQRTERGDSAVYLCASSLIRGGPGNEQFFGPGTRLTVL.

The V and J genes are TRBV25-1 and TRBJ1-1; D possibly corresponds to TRBD1 (5 bases). Trimming took 2 bases from V and 6 from J, leaving 10 bases between them. Germline CDR1 and CDR2: MGHDK and SYGVNS. CDR3 length equals 13 residues. The chain's CDR3 is CASSERGRAEAFF. The CDR3 DNA reads TGTGCCAGCAGTGAACGGGGGAGGGCTGAAGCTTTCTTT.

The rearrangement joins TRBV5-1 to TRBJ1-5; D might be TRBD1 (5 bases). Germline V gives CDR1 SGHRS, CDR2 YFSETQ. The length of the CDR3 is 15 residues. Trimming left V 0 bases short and J 4 bases short, with 11 bases between. CDR3 nucleotides: TGCGCCAGCAGCTTGGGCGGGGGTCGTAATCAGCCCCAGCATTTT. Residues: CASSLGGGRNQPQHF.

The chain is built from TRBV29-1 and TRBJ2-7; 11 bases are shared with TRBD1. Germline CDR1 SQVTM, CDR2 ANQGSEA. The CDR3 loop spans 13 amino acids. J lost 4 bases, V lost 5 bases, and 4 bases had no gene match. CDR3 region: CSVSGTGGYEQYF. The DNA of the CDR3 is TGCAGCGTTTCTGGGACAGGGGGTTACGAGCAGTACTTC.

The chain is built from TRBV7-2 and TRBJ2-1; 14 nucleotides agree with TRBD2. CDR1 SGHTA and CDR2 FQGNSA come from the germline V gene. The CDR3 consists of 14 residues. The J segment lost 9 bases and the V segment lost 4 bases, leaving 2 bases of the junction unmatched. The CDR3 reads CASSSGLAGVEQFF. The CDR3 bases are TGTGCCAGCAGCTCGGGACTAGCGGGAGTTGAGCAGTTCTTC.

This chain joins TRBV9 and TRBJ1-5; possible D gene TRBD1, 6 bases. Trimming pared 4 bases from V and 5 bases from J, leaving 10 bases between. The germline CDR1 and CDR2 sequences are SGDLS and YYNGEE. The CDR3 is 13 residues long. For the CDR3, the DNA is TGTGCCAGCAGCACTAGACAGGATCAGCCCCAGCATTTT. Its protein is CASSTRQDQPQHF.

The V gene is TRBV30, the J gene TRBJ1-6; D is unclear. Germline V gene sequence: CDR1 GTSNPN, CDR2 SVGIG (reference sequence). The V end was cut by 3 bases, the J end by 8 bases, with 17 bases between. The CDR3 has 15 amino acids. The CDR3 region has the DNA TGTGCCTGGAGCCTACCAAATGAGAGGGATTCACCCCTCCACTTT. As protein: CAWSLPNERDSPLHF.